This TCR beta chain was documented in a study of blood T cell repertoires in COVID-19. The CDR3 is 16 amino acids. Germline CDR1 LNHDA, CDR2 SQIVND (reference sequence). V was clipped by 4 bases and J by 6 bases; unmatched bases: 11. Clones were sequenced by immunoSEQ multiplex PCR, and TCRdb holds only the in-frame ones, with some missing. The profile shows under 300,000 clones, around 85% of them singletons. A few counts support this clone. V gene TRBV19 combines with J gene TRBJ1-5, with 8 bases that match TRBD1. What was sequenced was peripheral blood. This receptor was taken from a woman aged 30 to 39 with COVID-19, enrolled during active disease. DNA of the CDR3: TGTGCCAGTAGTAGCCCCAGGGGACAGGCAACTCAGCCCCAGCATTTT. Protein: CASSSPRGQATQPQHF.